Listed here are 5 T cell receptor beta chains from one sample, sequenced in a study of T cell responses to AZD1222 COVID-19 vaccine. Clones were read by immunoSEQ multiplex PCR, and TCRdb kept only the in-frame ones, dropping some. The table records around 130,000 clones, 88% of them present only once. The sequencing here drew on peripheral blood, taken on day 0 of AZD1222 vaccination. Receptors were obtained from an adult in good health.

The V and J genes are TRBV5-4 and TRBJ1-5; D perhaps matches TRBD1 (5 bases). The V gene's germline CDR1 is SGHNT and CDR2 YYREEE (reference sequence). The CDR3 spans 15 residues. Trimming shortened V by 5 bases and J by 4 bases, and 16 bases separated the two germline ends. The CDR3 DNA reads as TGTGCCAGCAGTTCCGGGACCGAATCTAATCAGCCCCAGCATTTT. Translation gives CASSSGTESNQPQHF. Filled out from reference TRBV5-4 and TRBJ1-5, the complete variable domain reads ETGVTQSPTHLIKTRGQQVTLRCSSQSGHNTVSWYQQALGQGPQFIFQYYREEENGRGNFPPRFSGLQFPNYSSELNVNALELDDSALYLCASSSGTESNQPQHFGDGTRLSIL.

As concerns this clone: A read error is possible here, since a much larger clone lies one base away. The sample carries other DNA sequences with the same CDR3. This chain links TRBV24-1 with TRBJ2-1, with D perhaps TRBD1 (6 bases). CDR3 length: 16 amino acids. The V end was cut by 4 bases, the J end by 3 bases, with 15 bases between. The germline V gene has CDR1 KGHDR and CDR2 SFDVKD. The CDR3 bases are TGTGCCACCAGTGACGGGACACCCCGTTACTACAATGAGCAGTTCTTC. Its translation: CATSDGTPRYYNEQFF.

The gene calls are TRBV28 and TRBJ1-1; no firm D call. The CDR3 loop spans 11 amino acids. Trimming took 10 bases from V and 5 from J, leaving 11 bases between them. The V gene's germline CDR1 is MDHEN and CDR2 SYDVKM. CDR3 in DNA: TGTGCCACCGCATGGGGAACTGAAGCTTTCTTT. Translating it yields CATAWGTEAFF.

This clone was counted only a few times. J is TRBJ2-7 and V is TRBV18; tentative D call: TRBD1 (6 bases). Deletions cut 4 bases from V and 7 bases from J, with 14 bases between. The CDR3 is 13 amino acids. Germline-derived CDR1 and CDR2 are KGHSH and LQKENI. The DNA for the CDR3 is TGTGCCAGCTCACGGGACACCCTTAAGGAGCAGTACTTC. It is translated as CASSRDTLKEQYF.

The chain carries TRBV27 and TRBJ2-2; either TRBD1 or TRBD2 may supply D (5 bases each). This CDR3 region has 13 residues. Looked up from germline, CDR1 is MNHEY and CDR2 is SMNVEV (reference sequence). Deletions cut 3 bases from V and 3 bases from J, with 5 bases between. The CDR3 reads CASSLGDTGELFF. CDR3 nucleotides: TGTGCCAGCAGTTTGGGGGACACCGGGGAGCTGTTTTTT.